This TCR beta chain came from a study of CD8+ T cells in alopecia areata. Study details: The drug, oral tofacitinib, was given to treated patients at 5 to 10 mg twice daily.

It was from alopecia areata patients that lesional scalp punch biopsies and peripheral blood were collected. T lymphocytes (CD4+ and CD8+) were sorted from PBMCs. The CDR3 spans 13 residues. Germline lookup yields CDR1 GTSNPN and CDR2 SVGIG (reference sequence). Trimming cost V 2 bases and J 5 bases, with 10 bases left between them. Sequencing used cDNA as its template, made by extracting RNA and reverse transcribing it. Libraries were prepared by immunoSEQ multiplex PCR; TCRdb keeps only in-frame clonotypes and omits some of them. The data contain 110,000 to 150,000 clones, about half of them singletons.

The receptor comes from a human donor with alopecia areata. The J gene is TRBJ1-5, the V gene TRBV30; D is perhaps TRBD1 (5 bases). The sample consisted of CD4+ T cells sorted from blood, taken at week 0. The CDR3 sequence: CAWSNDRDQPQHF. CDR3 coding DNA: TGTGCCTGGAGTAACGACAGAGATCAGCCCCAGCATTTT.